The sample holds a few counts of the clone carrying this T cell receptor beta chain. This CDR3 comprises 15 residues. Germline CDR1 and CDR2: SGHTA and FQGNSA. With 5 bases removed from V and 8 bases from J, the gap between germline ends came to 18 bases. The sample comes from a study of human T cells and chemical hapten exposure. TCRdb ran MiXCR on the RACE reads and lists one entry per CDR3 protein. The sample consists of 300,000 to 350,000 distinct CDR3 sequences, around 7% of them appearing once. Time point given: patch test 1, 2 weeks after DPC sensitization. Treatment: therapeutic diphenylcyclopropenone sensitization with weekly scalp DPC.

The sequence was obtained from a woman aged 18-29 years with alopecia areata. Some clones in this sample may be carry-over from other donors' samples. Material: whole blood, obtained in connection with sensitization to the hapten diphenylcyclopropenone (DPC). V usage is TRBV7-2 and J usage is TRBJ1-4, with D tentatively TRBD1 (5 bases). In nucleotides, the CDR3 is TGTGCCAGCAGCCCCCGACCCCCAGGGCGAGAAAAACTGTTTTTT. Its protein product is CASSPRPPGREKLFF. Drawing the rest from reference TRBV7-2 and TRBJ1-4, the complete variable domain is GAGVSQSPSNKVTEKGKDVELRCDPISGHTALYWYRQSLGQGLEFLIYFQGNSAPDKSGLPSDRFSAERTGGSVSTLTIQRTQQEDSAVYLCASSPRPPGREKLFFGSGTQLSVL.